Presented here are 16 T cell receptor beta chains from one specimen sequenced in a study of regulatory and conventional T cells in RAG deficiency. The sorted conventional CD4+ T cells were CD25-low and CD127-high, with genomic DNA sequenced. Method: immunoSEQ multiplex PCR; TCRdb's copy keeps in-frame clones and lacks some. The sample lists 10,000 to 15,000 clones, 85% to 95% occurring once. This same sample was also part of a study on regulatory T cells. This second study says: The PCR used 52 TRBV and 13 TRBJ primers.

Sequencing input: CD4+ effector T cells sorted from blood. These TCRs come from a human donor in good health.

The V and J genes are TRBV5-8 and TRBJ1-2, with no clear D. Trimming took 10 bases from V and 0 from J, leaving 19 bases between them. Per germline, CDR1 SGHTS and CDR2 YDEGEE. The CDR3 consists of 15 residues. The CDR3 DNA follows: TGTGCCGGCACCCCACAATGGGGATCTAACTATGGCTACACCTTC. This encodes CAGTPQWGSNYGYTF. The whole variable domain, remainder taken from reference TRBV5-8 and TRBJ1-2, is EAGVTQSPTHLIKTRGQQATLRCSPISGHTSVYWYQQALGLGLQFLLWYDEGEERNRGNFPPRFSGRQFPNYSSELNVNALELEDSALYLCAGTPQWGSNYGYTFGSGTRLTVV.

The chain recombines TRBV18 with TRBJ1-4; D might be TRBD1 (5 bases). This CDR3 has 14 amino acids. V was shortened by 6 bases and J by 4 bases, with 12 bases between the two germline ends. Germline V CDR1 and CDR2: KGHSH, LQKENI. Here the CDR3 reads CASSPRANNEKLFF. The CDR3 bases are TGTGCCAGCTCCCCCAGGGCAAATAATGAAAAACTGTTTTTT.

V gene TRBV19 combines with J gene TRBJ1-2, with D perhaps matching TRBD1 (6 bases). The V end was cut by 3 bases, the J end by 0 bases, with 8 bases between. The CDR3 is 14 residues long. From germline, CDR1 is LNHDA and CDR2 SQIVND (reference sequence). This CDR3 is CASSIPGANYGYTF. The CDR3 DNA follows: TGTGCCAGTAGTATTCCAGGGGCTAACTATGGCTACACCTTC.

V usage is TRBV7-9 and J usage is TRBJ1-1; D ambiguous. Looked up from germline, CDR1 is SEHNR and CDR2 is FQNEAQ (reference sequence). The CDR3 contains 11 residues. The germline V and J ends were trimmed by 2 bases and 6 bases, with 4 bases remaining between them. CDR3 DNA sequence: TGTGCCAGCAGCTTAAAGGCTGAAGCTTTCTTT. This gives the protein CASSLKAEAFF.

This sequence joins TRBV27 and TRBJ2-7; TRBD2 is a possible D gene (5 bases). The CDR3 is 14 residues long. CDR1 is MNHEY, CDR2 SMNVEV, per germline (reference sequence). V lost 2 bases and J lost 6, with 14 bases in between. CDR3 bases: TGTGCCAGCAGTTTAACACTGGGGAGTAGCGAGCAGTACTTC. It is translated as CASSLTLGSSEQYF.

The chain combines TRBV25-1 with TRBJ2-7; a possible D gene is TRBD1 (7 bases). The V and J ends lost 3 bases and 0 bases respectively, with 12 bases between them. The CDR3 extends over 15 amino acids. The germline V gene encodes CDR1 MGHDK and CDR2 SYGVNS. As DNA, the CDR3 is TGTGCCAGCAGTGATGTCAGGGGGGTCTCCTACGAGCAGTACTTC. This sequence encodes CASSDVRGVSYEQYF.

CDR3 sequence (DNA): TGTGCCAGCAGTTTTGCAGGGGCTAAATATAATTCACCCCTCCACTTT. Encoded protein: CASSFAGAKYNSPLHF. The chain uses TRBV28 and TRBJ1-6, with D tentatively TRBD1 (6 bases). Germline CDR1 MDHEN, CDR2 SYDVKM. Between the trimmed V and J ends, which lost 3 bases and 4 bases, there was a span of 13 bases. The CDR3 covers 16 residues.

This chain connects TRBV7-6 to TRBJ1-4, with TRBD1 matching 9 bases. This CDR3 is 15 amino acids long. The V gene's germline CDR1 is SGHVS and CDR2 FNYEAQ. With V trimmed by 3 bases and J by 9 bases, 8 bases remained unmatched. The CDR3 reads CASSFSETGGKKLFF. The CDR3 nucleotides are TGTGCCAGCAGCTTTTCCGAGACAGGGGGAAAAAAACTGTTTTTT.

The gene calls are TRBV30 and TRBJ2-5; 10 bases match TRBD2. V lost 8 bases, J lost 3 bases, and 6 bases stayed unmatched. Germline V lookup: CDR1 GTSNPN, CDR2 SVGIG (reference sequence). The CDR3 contains 13 residues. The DNA of the CDR3 is TGTGCCGGTGAGCGGGAGGGAAAAGAGACCCAGTACTTC. It translates to CAGEREGKETQYF.

The chain recombines TRBV2 with TRBJ1-1, with TRBD1 as a possible D gene (5 bases). Germline V gene lookup returns CDR1 SNHLY and CDR2 FYNNEI. The CDR3 has 13 residues. Trimming took off 9 bases at V and 4 bases at J, with 15 bases between the two ends. The CDR3 bases are TGTGCCAGAATTGGACAAGCGACCACTGAAGCTTTCTTT. As protein: CARIGQATTEAFF.

The chain carries TRBV29-1 and TRBJ2-5; 9 bases are shared with TRBD2. Trimming took 7 bases from V and 5 from J; bases not matched to a gene: 11. CDR3 length: 14 amino acids. Per germline, CDR1 SQVTM and CDR2 ANQGSEA. The CDR3 DNA reads as TGCAGCGCTGTGGGTAGCGGGAGCCGGGAGACCCAGTACTTC. The encoded protein is CSAVGSGSRETQYF.

This clone was counted once. The rearrangement joins TRBV12-1 to TRBJ2-3; no DNA check was done on the table's D call, TRBD2. TRBV12-1 represents a pseudogene. This CDR3 has 21 amino acids. CDR3 region: CASSQSVQTSGGLNLTDTQYF. For the CDR3, the DNA is TGTGCCAGCAGCCAGTCCGTGCAAACTAGCGGGGGCCTCAATCTCACAGATACGCAGTATTTT.

In DNA, the CDR3 is TGCGCCAGCAGTGACCCCTCAGCGGGGGTATGGACCGGGGAGCTGTTTTTT. This sequence encodes CASSDPSAGVWTGELFF. This chain connects TRBV10-2 to TRBJ2-2; 8 bases are a match to TRBD2. Looked up from germline, CDR1 is WSHSY and CDR2 is SAAADI. J lost 5 bases, V lost 3 bases, and 11 bases had no gene match. This CDR3 region has 17 residues.

This clone was seen a few times. The J gene is TRBJ1-3, the V gene TRBV28, with a weak D call TRBD1 (5 bases). CDR3 size: 16 residues. The V gene lost 6 bases and the J gene lost 0 bases, with 15 bases spanning the gap. Germline CDR1 and CDR2: MDHEN and SYDVKM. For the CDR3, the DNA is TGTGCCAGCAGATTAAGCGGGGCCATCTCTGGAAACACCATATATTTT. This gives the protein CASRLSGAISGNTIYF. Variable domain in full (rest from reference TRBV28 and TRBJ1-3): DVKVTQSSRYLVKRTGEKVFLECVQDMDHENMFWYRQDPGLGLRLIYFSYDVKMKEKGDIPEGYSVSREKKERFSLILESASTNQTSMYLCASRLSGAISGNTIYFGEGSWLTVV.

The V call is TRBV5-4, the J call TRBJ2-3; 13 nucleotides match TRBD2. V shed 4 bases, J shed 1 base, and the junction held 9 bases outside the gene matches. Germline V gene data show CDR1 as SGHNT and CDR2 as YYREEE (reference sequence). The CDR3 extends over 18 amino acids. CDR3 DNA: TGTGCCAGCAGCGATCGGACTAGCGGGGGATGGGGCACAGATACGCAGTATTTT. This sequence encodes CASSDRTSGGWGTDTQYF.

On this clone: Other DNA sequences in this sample translate to the same CDR3. The rearrangement uses TRBV5-4 and TRBJ2-3; 12 bases align to TRBD1. After removal of 0 bases from V and 4 bases from J, the junction contained 15 bases not matched to a gene. The germline gives CDR1 SGHNT, CDR2 YYREEE (reference sequence). The CDR3 length is 20 residues. The CDR3: CASSLGFKGQGASDADTQYF. In DNA, the CDR3 is TGTGCCAGCAGCTTGGGATTTAAGGGACAGGGGGCGAGCGACGCAGATACGCAGTATTTT.